This T cell receptor (beta chain) comes out of a study of regulatory T cells in long-lasting Graves disease. With iRepertoire HTBI primers and Arm-PCR of CDR3 regions, TCR beta libraries were built. Original data processing: Throughout the samples, researchers identified fewer than 80 TRBV and roughly 14 TRBJ segments. TCRdb called the multiplex PCR reads again in MiXCR, with one record for every CDR3 protein. The V and J calls shown here were made by TCRdb, not taken from the authors' results. The sample comprises about 560,000 distinct CDR3 sequences, about 16% of which are singletons, and around 13% rests with the top ten. Time point noted: newly diagnosed GD, antithyroid drugs for less than 3 months. With RNA extracted from PBMCs as input, the TCR library was made. This clonotype occurred many times. The CDR3 sequence is 15 residues long. V was trimmed by 4 bases and J by 4 bases, leaving 18 bases between them. Germline CDR1 and CDR2: SGHRS and YFSETQ.

Separately, the same data were catalogued under a study of T cells in Graves' hyperthyroidism and ophthalmopathy. That work contributes: The HTBI primer set was used in a first-round RT-PCR of the TCR CDR3. Stable hyperthyroidism was told apart from ophthalmopathy by a model built on 13 V-J features.

The source of this sequence is a man younger than 35 with Graves disease. This chain joins TRBV5-1 and TRBJ2-7; possible D gene TRBD2, 6 bases. The source material was peripheral blood mononuclear cells (PBMCs), sampled at new diagnosis, from a patient treated with antithyroid drugs. The CDR3 sequence is CASSPGSSEGYEQYF. The CDR3 bases are TGCGCCAGCAGCCCGGGGTCTAGCGAGGGGTACGAGCAGTACTTC.